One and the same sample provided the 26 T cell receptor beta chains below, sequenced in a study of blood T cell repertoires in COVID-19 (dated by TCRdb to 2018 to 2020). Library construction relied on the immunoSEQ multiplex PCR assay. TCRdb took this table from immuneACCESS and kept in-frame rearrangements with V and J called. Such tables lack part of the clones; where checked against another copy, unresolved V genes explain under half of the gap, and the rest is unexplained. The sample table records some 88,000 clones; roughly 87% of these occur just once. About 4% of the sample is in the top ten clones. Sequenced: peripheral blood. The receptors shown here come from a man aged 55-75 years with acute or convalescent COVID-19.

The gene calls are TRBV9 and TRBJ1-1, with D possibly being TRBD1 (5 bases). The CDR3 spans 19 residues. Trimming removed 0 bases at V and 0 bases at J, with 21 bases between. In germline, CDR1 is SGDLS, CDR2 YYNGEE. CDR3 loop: CASSVVPPVWGGVNTEAFF. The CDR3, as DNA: TGTGCCAGCAGCGTAGTCCCCCCAGTGTGGGGAGGGGTGAACACTGAAGCTTTCTTT.

CDR3 DNA sequence: TGTGCCAGTAGTATAGAGACTAGCGGGGATTACAATGAGCAGTTCTTC. It specifies CASSIETSGDYNEQFF. V gene TRBV19 combines with J gene TRBJ2-1, with 11 bases matching TRBD2. V lost 0 bases to trimming and J lost 4 bases; unmatched junction nucleotides: 2. The CDR3 consists of 16 residues. Germline CDR1 and CDR2: LNHDA and SQIVND (reference sequence).

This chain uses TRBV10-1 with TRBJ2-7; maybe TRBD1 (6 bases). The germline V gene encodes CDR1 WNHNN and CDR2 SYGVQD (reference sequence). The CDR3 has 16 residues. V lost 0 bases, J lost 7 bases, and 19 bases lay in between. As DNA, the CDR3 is TGCGCCAGCAGTGAGTCCAGTACAGGGAAGGTGGGTGAGCAGTACTTC. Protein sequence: CASSESSTGKVGEQYF.

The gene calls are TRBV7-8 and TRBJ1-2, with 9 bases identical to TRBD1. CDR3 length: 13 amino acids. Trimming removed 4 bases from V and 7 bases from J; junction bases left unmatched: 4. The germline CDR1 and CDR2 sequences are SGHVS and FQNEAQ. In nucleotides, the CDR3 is TGTGCCAGCAGCTCACAGGGGGCGCGTGGCTACACCTTC. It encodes CASSSQGARGYTF.

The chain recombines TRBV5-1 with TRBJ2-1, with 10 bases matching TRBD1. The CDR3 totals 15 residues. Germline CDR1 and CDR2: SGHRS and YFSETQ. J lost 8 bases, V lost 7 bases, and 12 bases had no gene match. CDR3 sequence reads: CASARGDRGFDEQFF. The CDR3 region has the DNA TGCGCCAGCGCCCGGGGGGACAGGGGTTTCGATGAGCAGTTCTTC.

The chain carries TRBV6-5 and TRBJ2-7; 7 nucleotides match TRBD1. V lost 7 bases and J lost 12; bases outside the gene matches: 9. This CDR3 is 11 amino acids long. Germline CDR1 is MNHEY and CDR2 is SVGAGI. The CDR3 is CASTGQVTWYF. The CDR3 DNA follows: TGTGCCAGCACTGGACAGGTCACTTGGTACTTC.

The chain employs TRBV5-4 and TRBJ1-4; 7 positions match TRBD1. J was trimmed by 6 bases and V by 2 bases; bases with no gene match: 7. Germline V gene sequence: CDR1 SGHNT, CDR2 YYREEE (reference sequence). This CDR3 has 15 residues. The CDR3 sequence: CASSFTGAPYEKLFF. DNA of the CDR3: TGTGCCAGCAGCTTCACAGGGGCCCCATATGAAAAACTGTTTTTT.

The CDR3 is CASSRRDSYYGYTF. CDR3 DNA: TGTGCCAGCAGCCGCCGGGACAGCTACTATGGCTACACCTTC. The chain joins TRBV3-1 (or the pseudogene TRBV3-2) to TRBJ1-2, with 7 bases lining up with TRBD1. This CDR3 spans 14 amino acids. Germline-derived CDR1 and CDR2 are LGHDT and YNNKEL (reference sequence). V lost 4 bases and J lost 3; bases outside the gene matches: 5.

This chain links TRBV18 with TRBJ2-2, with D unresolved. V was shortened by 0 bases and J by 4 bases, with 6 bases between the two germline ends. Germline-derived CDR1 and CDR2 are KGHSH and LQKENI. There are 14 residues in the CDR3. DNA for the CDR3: TGTGCCAGCTCACCACCGGTGAGCACCGGGGAGCTGTTTTTT. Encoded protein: CASSPPVSTGELFF.

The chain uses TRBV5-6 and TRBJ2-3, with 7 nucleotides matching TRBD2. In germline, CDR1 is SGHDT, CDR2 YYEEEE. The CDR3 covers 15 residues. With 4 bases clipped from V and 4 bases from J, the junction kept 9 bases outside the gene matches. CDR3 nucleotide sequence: TGTGCCAGCAGCCCTCGGGGGGAGTTTTCAGATACGCAGTATTTT. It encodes CASSPRGEFSDTQYF.

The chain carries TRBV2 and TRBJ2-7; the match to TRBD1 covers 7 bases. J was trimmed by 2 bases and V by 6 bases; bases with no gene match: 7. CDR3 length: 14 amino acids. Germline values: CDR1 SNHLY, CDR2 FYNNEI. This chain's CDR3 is CASRRDSGTYEQYF. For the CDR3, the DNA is TGTGCCAGCAGAAGGGACAGCGGTACCTACGAGCAGTACTTC.

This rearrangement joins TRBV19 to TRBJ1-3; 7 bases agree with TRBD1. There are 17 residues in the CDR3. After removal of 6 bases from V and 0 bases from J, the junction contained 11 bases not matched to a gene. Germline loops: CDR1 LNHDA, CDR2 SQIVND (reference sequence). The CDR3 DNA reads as TGTGCCAGTAGCCGGGGGACAGACTTCGCCTCTGGAAACACCATATATTTT. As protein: CASSRGTDFASGNTIYF.

CDR3 protein: CASTRAGRTYNEQFF. The CDR3 DNA sequence: TGTGCCAGCACACGAGCGGGAAGAACCTACAATGAGCAGTTCTTC. This chain joins TRBV27 and TRBJ2-1; TRBD2 matches at 7 bases. Losses at the gene ends were 7 bases for V and 2 bases for J; bases not matched to a gene: 8. This CDR3 has 15 residues. CDR1 MNHEY and CDR2 SMNVEV come from the germline V gene (reference sequence).

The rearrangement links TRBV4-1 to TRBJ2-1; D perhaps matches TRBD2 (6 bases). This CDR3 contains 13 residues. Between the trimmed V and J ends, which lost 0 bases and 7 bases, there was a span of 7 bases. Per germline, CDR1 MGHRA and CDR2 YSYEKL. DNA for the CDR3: TGCGCCAGCAGCCAAGATGGGGGGAATGAGCAGTTCTTC. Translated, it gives CASSQDGGNEQFF.

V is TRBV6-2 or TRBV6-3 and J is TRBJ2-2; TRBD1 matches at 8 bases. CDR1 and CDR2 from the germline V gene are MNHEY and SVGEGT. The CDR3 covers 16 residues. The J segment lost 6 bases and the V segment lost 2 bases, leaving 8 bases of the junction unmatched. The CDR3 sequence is CASSYRRGHIPGELFF. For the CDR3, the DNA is TGTGCCAGCAGTTACCGCAGGGGGCATATTCCCGGGGAGCTGTTTTTT.

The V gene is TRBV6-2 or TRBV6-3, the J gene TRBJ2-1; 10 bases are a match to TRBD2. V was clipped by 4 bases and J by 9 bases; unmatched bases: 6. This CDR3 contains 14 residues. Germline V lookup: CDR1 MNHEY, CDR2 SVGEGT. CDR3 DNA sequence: TGTGCCAGCAGTTTGGAGCGGGAGGGCCGTGAGCAGTTCTTC. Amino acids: CASSLEREGREQFF.

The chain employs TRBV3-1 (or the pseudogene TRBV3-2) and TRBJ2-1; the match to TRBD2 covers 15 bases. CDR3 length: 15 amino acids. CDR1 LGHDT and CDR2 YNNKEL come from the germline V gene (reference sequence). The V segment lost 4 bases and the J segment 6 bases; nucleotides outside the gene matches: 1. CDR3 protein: CASSLGLAGGNEQFF. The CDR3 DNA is TGTGCCAGCAGCCTGGGACTAGCGGGGGGCAATGAGCAGTTCTTC.

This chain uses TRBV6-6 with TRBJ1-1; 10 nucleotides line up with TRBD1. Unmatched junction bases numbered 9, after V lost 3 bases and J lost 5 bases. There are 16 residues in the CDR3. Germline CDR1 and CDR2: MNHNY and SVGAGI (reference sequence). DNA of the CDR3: TGTGCCAGCAGTTATGGGACAGGGGTCGTTGGGACTGAAGCTTTCTTT. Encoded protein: CASSYGTGVVGTEAFF.

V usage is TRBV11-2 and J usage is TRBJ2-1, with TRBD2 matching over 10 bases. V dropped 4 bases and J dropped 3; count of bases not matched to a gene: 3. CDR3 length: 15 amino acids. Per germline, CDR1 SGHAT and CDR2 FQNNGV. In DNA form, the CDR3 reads TGTGCCAGCAGCTCCGAGCGGGGGGGCTACAATGAGCAGTTCTTC. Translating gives CASSSERGGYNEQFF. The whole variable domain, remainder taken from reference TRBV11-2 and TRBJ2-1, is EAGVAQSPRYKIIEKRQSVAFWCNPISGHATLYWYQQILGQGPKLLIQFQNNGVVDDSQLPKDRFSAERLKGVDSTLKIQPAKLEDSAVYLCASSSERGGYNEQFFGPGTRLTVL.

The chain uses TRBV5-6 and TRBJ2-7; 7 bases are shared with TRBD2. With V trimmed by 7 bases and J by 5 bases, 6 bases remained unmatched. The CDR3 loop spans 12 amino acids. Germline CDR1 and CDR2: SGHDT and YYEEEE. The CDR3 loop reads CASLGGRNEQYF. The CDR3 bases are TGTGCCAGCCTGGGGGGGAGAAACGAGCAGTACTTC.

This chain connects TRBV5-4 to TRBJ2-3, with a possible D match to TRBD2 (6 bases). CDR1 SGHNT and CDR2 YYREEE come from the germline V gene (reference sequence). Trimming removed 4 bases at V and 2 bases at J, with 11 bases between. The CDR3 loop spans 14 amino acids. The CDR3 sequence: CASSPGSNTDTQYF. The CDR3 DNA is TGTGCCAGCAGCCCCGGGAGCAACACAGATACGCAGTATTTT.

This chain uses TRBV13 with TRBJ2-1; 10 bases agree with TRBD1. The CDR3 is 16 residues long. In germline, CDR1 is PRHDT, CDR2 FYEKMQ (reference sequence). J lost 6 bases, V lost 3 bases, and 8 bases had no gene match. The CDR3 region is CASSFRTGGMVNEQFF. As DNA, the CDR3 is TGTGCCAGCAGCTTCCGGACAGGGGGAATGGTCAATGAGCAGTTCTTC.

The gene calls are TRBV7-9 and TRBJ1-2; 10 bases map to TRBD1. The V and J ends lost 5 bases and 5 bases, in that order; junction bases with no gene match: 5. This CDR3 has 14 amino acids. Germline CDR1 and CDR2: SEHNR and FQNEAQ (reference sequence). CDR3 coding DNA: TGTGCCAGCAGCCCAGGGACAGGGGCGTATGGCTACACCTTC. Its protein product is CASSPGTGAYGYTF.

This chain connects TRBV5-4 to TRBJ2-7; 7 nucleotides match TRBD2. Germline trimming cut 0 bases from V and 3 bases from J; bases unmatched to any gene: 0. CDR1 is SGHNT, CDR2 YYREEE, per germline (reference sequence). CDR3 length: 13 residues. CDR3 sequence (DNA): TGTGCCAGCAGCTTGGGGGGGGGCTACGAGCAGTACTTC. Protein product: CASSLGGGYEQYF.

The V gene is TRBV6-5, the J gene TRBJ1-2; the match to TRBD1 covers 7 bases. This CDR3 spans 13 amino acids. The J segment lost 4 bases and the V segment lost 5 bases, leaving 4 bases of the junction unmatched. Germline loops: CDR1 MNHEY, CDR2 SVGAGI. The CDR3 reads CASSPQGSYGYTF. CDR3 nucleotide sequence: TGTGCCAGCAGTCCACAGGGGTCCTATGGCTACACCTTC.

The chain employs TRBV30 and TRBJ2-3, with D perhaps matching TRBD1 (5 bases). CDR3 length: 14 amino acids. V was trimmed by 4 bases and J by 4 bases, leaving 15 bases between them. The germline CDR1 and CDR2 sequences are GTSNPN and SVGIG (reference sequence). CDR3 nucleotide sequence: TGTGCCTGGAAAGCCCAGGGATTCCCAGATACGCAGTATTTT. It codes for CAWKAQGFPDTQYF.